Shown below are 28 T cell receptor beta chains from a single sample sequenced in a study of blood T cell repertoires in COVID-19. Clones were sequenced by immunoSEQ multiplex PCR, and TCRdb holds only the in-frame ones, with some missing. The sample holds 200,000 or so clones; roughly 90% are singletons and the top ten take 2.5% to 3%. Material: PBMCs or T cells enriched from blood (not recorded which). The receptors were gathered from a woman aged 25 to 39 who had recovered from COVID-19.

The rearrangement uses TRBV7-9 and TRBJ2-1, with 7 bases matching TRBD1. V lost 2 bases, J lost 4 bases, and 11 bases stayed unmatched. The CDR3 spans 17 residues. CDR1 is SEHNR, CDR2 FQNEAQ, per germline (reference sequence). The CDR3, as DNA: TGTGCCAGCAGCTTATTATCTCGGGACAGTTATTACAATGAGCAGTTCTTC. Its translation: CASSLLSRDSYYNEQFF.

The rearrangement uses TRBV5-1 and TRBJ2-1, with TRBD2 matching over 14 bases. Trimming cost V 4 bases and J 7 bases; bases outside gene matches: 7. Germline CDR1 is SGHRS and CDR2 is YFSETQ. The CDR3 runs to 16 residues. Here the CDR3 DNA reads TGCGCCAGCAGCCCTGGACTAGCGGGGGGAGGGAATGAGCAGTTCTTC. It encodes CASSPGLAGGGNEQFF.

The CDR3 coding sequence is TGTGCCAGCAGTTCTCCGGACAGCCTAAACTACAATGAGCAGTTCTTC. It yields the protein CASSSPDSLNYNEQFF. This sequence joins TRBV27 and TRBJ2-1; tentative D call: TRBD1 (6 bases). The CDR3 loop spans 16 amino acids. Per the germline V gene, CDR1 is MNHEY and CDR2 is SMNVEV (reference sequence). The germline V and J ends were trimmed by 4 bases and 3 bases, with 16 bases remaining between them.

This rearrangement joins TRBV4-3 to TRBJ2-5; 11 positions agree with TRBD2. J lost 5 bases, V lost 4 bases, and 6 bases had no gene match. Germline values: CDR1 LGHNA, CDR2 YSLEER. The CDR3 has 15 residues. The CDR3 loop reads CASSLGTSGGETQYF. As DNA, the CDR3 is TGCGCCAGCAGCCTGGGGACTAGCGGAGGGGAGACCCAGTACTTC.

The rearrangement uses TRBV5-6 and TRBJ2-7, with D tentatively TRBD1 (6 bases). The CDR3 length is 13 residues. Germline CDR1 reads SGHDT; CDR2 reads YYEEEE. The V end was cut by 4 bases, the J end by 1 base, with 9 bases between. CDR3 region: CASSDGQSYEQYF. The CDR3 DNA reads TGTGCCAGCAGCGATGGACAGTCCTACGAGCAGTACTTC.

This chain links TRBV5-6 with TRBJ2-2, with TRBD1 matching over 9 bases. V was pared by 2 bases and J by 4 bases, with 3 bases of the junction left unmatched. This CDR3 spans 15 amino acids. Germline-derived CDR1 and CDR2 are SGHDT and YYEEEE. The CDR3 nucleotides read TGTGCCAGCAGCTTCGGGACAGGGTTCACCGGGGAGCTGTTTTTT. It is translated as CASSFGTGFTGELFF. The variable domain in full, completed from reference TRBV5-6 and TRBJ2-2, reads DAGVTQSPTHLIKTRGQQVTLRCSPKSGHDTVSWYQQALGQGPQFIFQYYEEEERQRGNFPDRFSGHQFPNYSSELNVNALLLGDSALYLCASSFGTGFTGELFFGEGSRLTVL.

This clone was seen just once. This chain uses TRBV4-2 with TRBJ1-2; 11 nucleotides align to TRBD1. This CDR3 is built from 15 residues. In germline, CDR1 is LGHNA, CDR2 YNFKEQ. Trimming removed 4 bases from V and 7 bases from J; junction bases left unmatched: 8. CDR3 amino acids: CASSLNPGTGGGYTF. CDR3 DNA: TGTGCCAGCAGCCTAAATCCTGGGACAGGGGGTGGCTACACCTTC.

The chain couples TRBV9 to TRBJ2-4, with D possibly matching TRBD2 (5 bases). Trimming pared 3 bases from V and 0 bases from J, leaving 13 bases between. The V gene's germline CDR1 is SGDLS and CDR2 YYNGEE. The CDR3 contains 16 residues. In DNA, the CDR3 is TGTGCCAGCAGCGAAAGCGGCATTCTAGCCAAAAACATTCAGTACTTC. It specifies CASSESGILAKNIQYF.

This chain uses TRBV5-1 with TRBJ2-3, with unresolved D. Trimming took off 2 bases at V and 2 bases at J, with 6 bases between the two ends. The CDR3 covers 13 residues. Germline CDR1 SGHRS, CDR2 YFSETQ. The CDR3 sequence: CASSFSNTDTQYF. The CDR3 DNA reads TGCGCCAGCAGCTTCTCTAACACAGATACGCAGTATTTT. The whole variable domain, filled in from reference TRBV5-1 and TRBJ2-3, reads KAGVTQTPRYLIKTRGQQVTLSCSPISGHRSVSWYQQTPGQGLQFLFEYFSETQRNKGNFPGRFSGRQFSNSRSEMNVSTLELGDSALYLCASSFSNTDTQYFGPGTRLTVL.

This chain uses TRBV3-1 (or the pseudogene TRBV3-2) with TRBJ2-7; D possibly corresponds to TRBD1 (5 bases). The CDR3 is made up of 17 amino acids. Trimming shortened V by 4 bases and J by 0 bases, and 19 bases separated the two germline ends. Germline CDR1 reads LGHDT; CDR2 reads YNNKEL (reference sequence). The CDR3 sequence: CASSRGRQYISSYEQYF. CDR3 DNA: TGTGCCAGCAGCCGGGGCCGACAGTACATAAGCTCCTACGAGCAGTACTTC.

This clone is a singleton in its sample. Other nucleotide sequences in the sample specify the same CDR3. The chain combines TRBV19 with TRBJ2-7; 7 positions match TRBD2. Germline CDR1 is LNHDA and CDR2 is SQIVND (reference sequence). After removal of 3 bases from V and 2 bases from J, the junction contained 4 bases not matched to a gene. The CDR3 has 14 residues. The CDR3, as DNA: TGTGCCAGTAGTATCCCCGGACTAGCCTACGAGCAGTACTTC. This sequence encodes CASSIPGLAYEQYF.

The CDR3 protein is CASSQGSRGSNNEQFF. In nucleotides, the CDR3 is TGCGCCAGCAGCCAAGGGTCTAGGGGATCGAACAATGAGCAGTTCTTC. The chain carries TRBV4-3 and TRBJ2-1, with D perhaps TRBD1 (5 bases). The germline gives CDR1 LGHNA, CDR2 YSLEER. The CDR3 extends over 16 amino acids. V shed 1 base and J shed 5 bases, with 15 bases lying between them.

This chain uses TRBV5-1 with TRBJ2-3; 7 bases match TRBD2. J lost 2 bases, V lost 0 bases, and 3 bases had no gene match. The CDR3 runs 15 residues. Per germline, CDR1 SGHRS and CDR2 YFSETQ. CDR3 DNA: TGCGCCAGCAGCTTGGGTGGGACTATCACAGATACGCAGTATTTT. Protein product: CASSLGGTITDTQYF.

DNA for the CDR3: TGTGCCAGCAGCTTGGCTATAACTGAAGCTTTCTTT. Translating gives CASSLAITEAFF. The chain has TRBV5-6 and TRBJ1-1; D gene ambiguous. The CDR3 spans 12 residues. From germline, CDR1 is SGHDT and CDR2 YYEEEE. Trimming stripped 0 bases from V and 5 bases from J, with 5 bases between.

A single count supports this clone. The chain combines TRBV9 with TRBJ2-5; 7 bases map to TRBD1. The CDR3 runs 14 residues. Germline loops: CDR1 SGDLS, CDR2 YYNGEE. Unmatched junction bases numbered 8, after V lost 6 bases and J lost 3 bases. The CDR3 sequence is CASNGRGPEETQYF. As DNA, the CDR3 is TGTGCCAGCAACGGAAGGGGGCCAGAAGAGACCCAGTACTTC.

As DNA, the CDR3 is TGTGCCAGCAGTTTAGTCAGGGTTCTACTTAACCGTAATCAGCCCCAGCATTTT. It codes for CASSLVRVLLNRNQPQHF. The V call is TRBV28, the J call TRBJ1-5; TRBD1 is a possible D gene (5 bases). In germline, CDR1 is MDHEN, CDR2 SYDVKM. V lost 2 bases to trimming and J lost 4 bases, with 21 bases between them. The CDR3 is made up of 18 amino acids.

V usage is TRBV10-3 and J usage is TRBJ2-5; tentatively, D is TRBD1 (6 bases). Trimming stripped 3 bases from V and 5 bases from J, with 16 bases between. There are 15 residues in the CDR3. Per germline, CDR1 ENHRY and CDR2 SYGVKD. CDR3 nucleotide sequence: TGTGCCATCAGTGATTCGGACAGCTTAGGGGAGACCCAGTACTTC. Its translation: CAISDSDSLGETQYF.

This chain uses TRBV28 with TRBJ1-4; TRBD1 matches 8 bases. The germline CDR1 and CDR2 sequences are MDHEN and SYDVKM. The CDR3 extends over 15 amino acids. Trimming at V came to 5 bases and at J to 7 bases, leaving 9 bases not matched to a gene. CDR3 in amino acids: CASSISGGTGEKLFF. CDR3 in DNA: TGTGCCAGCAGTATCTCAGGGGGCACGGGTGAAAAACTGTTTTTT. Full variable domain (rest looked up from reference TRBV28 and TRBJ1-4): DVKVTQSSRYLVKRTGEKVFLECVQDMDHENMFWYRQDPGLGLRLIYFSYDVKMKEKGDIPEGYSVSREKKERFSLILESASTNQTSMYLCASSISGGTGEKLFFGSGTQLSVL.

The chain combines TRBV7-2 with TRBJ2-5, with 9 bases fitting TRBD2. The germline V gene has CDR1 SGHTA and CDR2 FQGNSA. Unmatched junction bases numbered 5, after V lost 2 bases and J lost 4 bases. The CDR3 runs to 15 residues. This CDR3 reads CASSLSSGEGETQYF. The CDR3 nucleotides read TGTGCCAGCAGCTTATCTAGCGGGGAGGGAGAGACCCAGTACTTC.

This chain links TRBV7-3 with TRBJ2-7; D uncertain. Germline V gene data show CDR1 as SGHTA and CDR2 as FQGTGA. The CDR3 runs 13 residues. Trimming left V 0 bases short and J 5 bases short, with 8 bases between. This chain's CDR3 is CASSLTRQDEQYF. For the CDR3, the DNA is TGTGCCAGCAGCTTAACCCGGCAGGACGAGCAGTACTTC.

This clone occurred a few times. The chain links TRBV5-6 to TRBJ2-7; D gene ambiguous. Germline-derived CDR1 and CDR2 are SGHDT and YYEEEE. V was shortened by 0 bases and J by 1 base, with 8 bases between the two germline ends. There are 14 residues in the CDR3. The CDR3 nucleotides read TGTGCCAGCAGCTTGGGGGCACTTTCCTACGAGCAGTACTTC. Translating gives CASSLGALSYEQYF.

CDR3 protein: CASSVPGTGDYEQYF. CDR3 coding DNA: TGTGCCAGCAGTGTTCCCGGGACAGGGGATTACGAGCAGTACTTC. This chain links TRBV25-1 with TRBJ2-7, with TRBD1 matching 10 bases. The germline V gene has CDR1 MGHDK and CDR2 SYGVNS. The length of the CDR3 is 15 residues. V was pared by 4 bases and J by 4 bases, with 7 bases of the junction left unmatched.

V and J are TRBV27 and TRBJ2-7; TRBD1 might be the D (5 bases). The CDR3 covers 13 residues. Trimming stripped 6 bases from V and 1 base from J, with 10 bases between. Germline CDR1 reads MNHEY; CDR2 reads SMNVEV (reference sequence). The chain's CDR3 is CASRGQVSYEQYF. CDR3 in DNA: TGTGCCAGCAGGGGGCAAGTATCCTACGAGCAGTACTTC.

The chain employs TRBV25-1 and TRBJ1-1, with 8 nucleotides matching TRBD1. Losses at the gene ends were 3 bases for V and 3 bases for J; bases not matched to a gene: 6. Per the germline V gene, CDR1 is MGHDK and CDR2 is SYGVNS. This CDR3 has 15 amino acids. The CDR3 protein is CASSDNRGTDTEAFF. As DNA, the CDR3 is TGTGCCAGCAGTGACAACAGGGGGACGGACACTGAAGCTTTCTTT.

V usage is TRBV19 and J usage is TRBJ1-5; D may be TRBD1 (6 bases). Germline V CDR1 and CDR2: LNHDA, SQIVND (reference sequence). The CDR3 runs 13 residues. V was clipped by 10 bases and J by 0 bases, with 10 bases between them. CDR3 in DNA: TGTGCCACTGGGGACAATAGCAATCAGCCCCAGCATTTT. Amino acids: CATGDNSNQPQHF.

Only a few counts were recorded for this clone. The chain employs TRBV5-8 and TRBJ2-3; 9 nucleotides line up with TRBD1. J was trimmed by 5 bases and V by 0 bases; bases with no gene match: 7. The CDR3 has 16 residues. The germline V gene has CDR1 SGHTS and CDR2 YDEGEE. The CDR3, as DNA: TGTGCCAGCAGCTTGGGGATCGGGACAGGGCAAGATACGCAGTATTTT. Translated: CASSLGIGTGQDTQYF.

V is TRBV12-3 or TRBV12-4 and J is TRBJ1-2; 7 bases map to TRBD1. CDR3 size: 12 residues. Trimming removed 3 bases from V and 8 bases from J; junction bases left unmatched: 3. The CDR3 nucleotides read TGTGCCAGCAGTTTCAACAGGGGCGGCTACACCTTC. Encoded protein: CASSFNRGGYTF.

The chain recombines TRBV6-6 with TRBJ1-2, with a weak D call TRBD1 (5 bases). The germline gives CDR1 MNHNY, CDR2 SVGAGI (reference sequence). The CDR3 is 14 residues long. V dropped 8 bases and J dropped 4 bases, with 17 bases sitting between them. The CDR3, as DNA: TGTGCCAGCCTAGGCGGGGGGTATAGCTATGGCTACACCTTC. It encodes CASLGGGYSYGYTF.